Below, 30 T cell receptor beta chains from the same sample are listed, as sequenced in a study of sequential checkpoint blockade in melanoma. Treatment reported: randomized to nivolumab then ipilimumab (arm A) or the reverse (arm B). Profiled with immunoSEQ multiplex PCR; TCRdb holds only in-frame clones, not every one. The table has about 9,000 clones, about 57% seen once. The starting material was CD8+ T cells sorted from blood (inferred from file names), obtained from a patient given nivolumab and ipilimumab in sequence. These receptors were collected from a human donor with melanoma.

The chain carries TRBV11-2 and TRBJ2-4, with TRBD2 matching over 8 bases. Germline V lookup: CDR1 SGHAT, CDR2 FQNNGV. After removal of 10 bases from V and 1 base from J, the junction contained 12 bases not matched to a gene. This CDR3 is built from 16 residues. CDR3 coding DNA: TGTGCCACGCAACCCGCGGGGGGCCGTGCCAAAAACATTCAGTACTTC. It encodes CATQPAGGRAKNIQYF.

A word on this clone: Other DNA sequences of this sample code for an identical CDR3. The V call is TRBV9, the J call TRBJ2-5; TRBD1 might be the D (5 bases). Between the trimmed V and J ends, which lost 0 bases and 2 bases, there was a span of 11 bases. Germline CDR1 is SGDLS and CDR2 is YYNGEE. This CDR3 is built from 15 residues. CDR3 bases: TGTGCCAGCAGCGTAGGAGGCAGGGTGCAAGAGACCCAGTACTTC. It translates to CASSVGGRVQETQYF.

The chain combines TRBV27 with TRBJ1-4; tentative D call: TRBD1 (6 bases). The CDR3 totals 17 residues. V was pared by 0 bases and J by 2 bases, with 13 bases between. Germline CDR1 reads MNHEY; CDR2 reads SMNVEV (reference sequence). The CDR3 nucleotides read TGTGCCAGCAGTTTATCGATCGCAGGGGTCACTAATGAAAAACTGTTTTTT. Protein: CASSLSIAGVTNEKLFF.

The CDR3: CASSLVRGMGYNEQFF. In DNA form, the CDR3 reads TGTGCCAGCAGCTTGGTCCGCGGGATGGGTTACAATGAGCAGTTCTTC. This chain links TRBV5-6 with TRBJ2-1, with a weak D call TRBD2 (6 bases). The length of the CDR3 is 16 residues. The V end was cut by 0 bases, the J end by 4 bases, with 14 bases between. The V gene's germline CDR1 is SGHDT and CDR2 YYEEEE.

This clone was seen only a few times. The J gene is TRBJ1-4, the V gene TRBV4-3; possibly TRBD1 for D (5 bases). This CDR3 spans 14 amino acids. Trimming took off 2 bases at V and 8 bases at J, with 12 bases between the two ends. Germline lookup yields CDR1 LGHNA and CDR2 YSLEER. Here the CDR3 DNA reads TGCGCCAGCAGCCAACGGTCAGGGCGCGAAAAACTGTTTTTT. As protein: CASSQRSGREKLFF.

The chain combines TRBV7-3 with TRBJ2-3; tentative D call: TRBD2 (6 bases). Germline V CDR1 and CDR2: SGHTA, FQGTGA. This CDR3 is built from 15 residues. V shed 8 bases and J shed 4 bases, with 19 bases lying between them. CDR3 loop: CASPNVGTGADTQYF. CDR3 nucleotide sequence: TGTGCCAGCCCCAATGTCGGGACTGGAGCAGATACGCAGTATTTT.

The rearrangement joins TRBV29-1 to TRBJ1-2; 12 positions match TRBD1. Germline loops: CDR1 SQVTM, CDR2 ANQGSEA. This CDR3 contains 13 residues. Losses at the gene ends were 6 bases for V and 8 bases for J; bases not matched to a gene: 7. The CDR3 DNA reads TGCAGCGTCGGGACAGGGGGCGCACCCGGCTACACCTTC. Protein: CSVGTGGAPGYTF.

The CDR3 DNA reads TGCAGCGTTGATGAGGACAGGGCCTTTAATACGCAGTATTTT. Its translation: CSVDEDRAFNTQYF. The genes are TRBV29-1 and TRBJ2-3; 8 bases are shared with TRBD1. Per the germline V gene, CDR1 is SQVTM and CDR2 is ANQGSEA. The CDR3 is 14 amino acids. J gave up 7 bases and V 3 bases, and 9 bases lay outside the gene matches.

This chain uses TRBV7-9 with TRBJ2-1; tentative D call: TRBD2 (5 bases). The CDR3 is 11 residues long. Germline assignment: CDR1 SEHNR and CDR2 FQNEAQ (reference sequence). The CDR3 loop reads CATEDYNEQFF. The DNA of the CDR3 is TGTGCTACGGAGGACTACAATGAGCAGTTCTTC.

The rearrangement joins TRBV27 to TRBJ1-2; perhaps TRBD1 as D (6 bases). The CDR3 length is 15 residues. Trimming removed 11 bases at V and 0 bases at J, with 19 bases between. Germline lookup yields CDR1 MNHEY and CDR2 SMNVEV (reference sequence). The CDR3 sequence: CAARGGTSPNYGYTF. In DNA, the CDR3 is TGTGCCGCCAGAGGGGGTACATCTCCTAACTATGGCTACACCTTC.

The chain combines TRBV19 with TRBJ2-1; the match to TRBD2 covers 16 bases. The CDR3 runs 17 residues. The germline V gene encodes CDR1 LNHDA and CDR2 SQIVND (reference sequence). J lost 5 bases, V lost 5 bases, and 6 bases had no gene match. In nucleotides, the CDR3 is TGTGCCAGTAGTCGGGGGACTAGCGGGAGGGCCAACAATGAGCAGTTCTTC. Its protein is CASSRGTSGRANNEQFF.

Only a few counts were recorded for this clone. The genes are TRBV7-9 and TRBJ2-1; 10 bases match TRBD1. This CDR3 is built from 18 residues. The ends lost 5 bases at V and 0 bases at J; junction bases unmatched: 10. Germline-derived CDR1 and CDR2 are SEHNR and FQNEAQ (reference sequence). The CDR3 nucleotides are TGTGCCAGCAGCCCTCGGGACAGGGGACCGAGCTCCTACAATGAGCAGTTCTTC. Residues: CASSPRDRGPSSYNEQFF. Full variable domain (missing parts from reference TRBV7-9 and TRBJ2-1): DTGVSQNPRHKITKRGQNVTFRCDPISEHNRLYWYRQTLGQGPEFLTYFQNEAQLEKSRLLSDRFSAERPKGSFSTLEIQRTEQGDSAMYLCASSPRDRGPSSYNEQFFGPGTRLTVL.

This clone was seen just once. The chain recombines TRBV7-8 with TRBJ2-1; D is unresolved. Germline V gene data show CDR1 as SGHVS and CDR2 as FQNEAQ. V was cut by 1 base and J by 2 bases, with 6 bases left in between. CDR3 size: 14 residues. The CDR3 region has the DNA TGTGCCAGCAGCTTAGTTTCGGCCTACAATGAGCAGTTCTTC. It encodes CASSLVSAYNEQFF.

V gene TRBV29-1 combines with J gene TRBJ2-7; no firm D call. This CDR3 is built from 14 residues. V shed 2 bases and J shed 2 bases, with 13 bases lying between them. Germline CDR1 and CDR2: SQVTM and ANQGSEA. The CDR3 region is CSVESSVRPYEQYF. CDR3 nucleotides: TGCAGCGTTGAATCTTCCGTCAGGCCCTACGAGCAGTACTTC.

By its share, this clone is medium-sized (0.01 to 0.1%). V usage is TRBV5-4 and J usage is TRBJ1-2; maybe TRBD1 (6 bases). Germline V gene sequence: CDR1 SGHNT, CDR2 YYREEE (reference sequence). The germline V and J ends were trimmed by 0 bases and 6 bases, with 9 bases remaining between them. This CDR3 has 13 residues. The CDR3 reads CASSLGGPDGYTF. The CDR3 nucleotides read TGTGCCAGCAGCTTGGGGGGGCCAGATGGCTACACCTTC.

The chain couples TRBV4-2 to TRBJ2-7, with TRBD2 as a possible D gene (6 bases). The CDR3 length is 13 residues. Germline assignment: CDR1 LGHNA and CDR2 YNFKEQ. V lost 1 base, J lost 6 bases, and 10 bases lay in between. In DNA form, the CDR3 reads TGTGCCAGCAGCCAAGGGGGAGGAGTCGAGCAGTACTTC. Its protein is CASSQGGGVEQYF.

The rearrangement joins TRBV6-5 to TRBJ1-5, with D perhaps matching TRBD1 (5 bases). The CDR3 runs to 14 residues. Germline V CDR1 and CDR2: MNHEY, SVGAGI. V lost 7 bases and J 2 bases, leaving 12 bases between the germline ends. The CDR3 bases are TGTGCCAGCAACACCCGGGGGGGCAATCAGCCCCAGCATTTT. Encoded protein: CASNTRGGNQPQHF.

In its sample, this clone was seen a few times. J is TRBJ1-3 and V is TRBV15; tentatively, D is TRBD1 (5 bases). The ends were cut back, 0 bases at V and 7 bases at J, with 13 bases in the middle. The CDR3 loop spans 15 amino acids. Germline lookup yields CDR1 LNHNV and CDR2 YYDKDF (reference sequence). In nucleotides, the CDR3 is TGTGCCACCAGCAGAGATCAGGGACTTGGGAACACCATATATTTT. It is translated as CATSRDQGLGNTIYF.

In this sample, this clone turned up once. The chain has TRBV7-9 and TRBJ2-7; tentatively, D is TRBD2 (6 bases). The length of the CDR3 is 15 residues. Germline-derived CDR1 and CDR2 are SEHNR and FQNEAQ (reference sequence). V was pared by 1 base and J by 0 bases, with 10 bases between. Here the CDR3 reads CASSLDVGSSYEQYF. The CDR3 DNA sequence: TGTGCCAGCAGCTTAGACGTCGGGAGCTCCTACGAGCAGTACTTC.

The V gene is TRBV7-9, the J gene TRBJ2-7; 9 nucleotides agree with TRBD1. This CDR3 spans 14 amino acids. The trim removed 4 bases at V and 6 bases at J, leaving 7 bases unmatched. Germline-derived CDR1 and CDR2 are SEHNR and FQNEAQ (reference sequence). This CDR3 is CASSWTGATGEQYF. CDR3 nucleotides: TGTGCCAGCAGCTGGACAGGGGCGACTGGCGAGCAGTACTTC.

The V call is TRBV6-5, the J call TRBJ2-5, with a possible D match to TRBD1 (5 bases). Trimming took 8 bases from V and 9 from J, leaving 10 bases between them. Per germline, CDR1 MNHEY and CDR2 SVGAGI. The CDR3 is 10 amino acids. DNA of the CDR3: TGTGCCAGCGGGGCCGGGTCCCAGTACTTC. Its protein product is CASGAGSQYF.

The table lists this clone with a few counts. This sequence joins TRBV9 and TRBJ1-3; tentatively, D is TRBD1 (6 bases). V shed 3 bases and J shed 5 bases, with 15 bases lying between them. The CDR3 contains 15 residues. The germline CDR1 and CDR2 sequences are SGDLS and YYNGEE. CDR3 bases: TGTGCCAGCAGCGCGGGGGGGCAGGGACGAAACACCATATATTTT. It is translated as CASSAGGQGRNTIYF. The complete variable domain, with remaining parts taken from reference TRBV9 and TRBJ1-3, reads DSGVTQTPKHLITATGQRVTLRCSPRSGDLSVYWYQQSLDQGLQFLIQYYNGEERAKGNILERFSAQQFPDLHSELNLSSLELGDSALYFCASSAGGQGRNTIYFGEGSWLTVV.

The CDR3 protein is CASSDSGGSQADTQYF. In DNA, the CDR3 is TGTGCCAGCAGTGACTCTGGAGGTAGCCAGGCAGATACGCAGTATTTT. V is TRBV6-4 and J is TRBJ2-3; D might be TRBD2 (5 bases). This CDR3 has 16 residues. V lost 0 bases and J lost 4, with 14 bases in between. Germline CDR1 is MRHNA and CDR2 is SNTAGT.

The rearrangement links TRBV27 to TRBJ2-2; D perhaps matches TRBD1 (5 bases). Germline V gene lookup returns CDR1 MNHEY and CDR2 SMNVEV (reference sequence). The CDR3 has 16 amino acids. The germline V and J ends were trimmed by 5 bases and 0 bases, with 13 bases remaining between them. Here the CDR3 reads CASSVEGQTNTGELFF. The CDR3 DNA reads as TGTGCCAGCAGTGTGGAAGGACAAACGAACACCGGGGAGCTGTTTTTT.

This clone came up a few times. The chain couples TRBV7-9 to TRBJ1-2; unclear D gene. This CDR3 contains 17 residues. Trimming pared 5 bases from V and 3 bases from J, leaving 22 bases between. Per germline, CDR1 SEHNR and CDR2 FQNEAQ (reference sequence). CDR3 nucleotide sequence: TGTGCCAGCAGCCAAGCATGGGTACGGCAGGTTGACTATGGCTACACCTTC. This encodes CASSQAWVRQVDYGYTF.

The chain combines TRBV11-1 with TRBJ2-1; TRBD2 is a possible D gene (5 bases). Between the trimmed V and J ends, which lost 2 bases and 9 bases, there was a span of 14 bases. The CDR3 extends over 14 amino acids. Germline CDR1 is SGHAT and CDR2 is FQDESV (reference sequence). The CDR3 is CASSLPSTLGEQFF. The CDR3 nucleotides are TGTGCCAGCAGCTTACCTAGCACCTTGGGTGAGCAGTTCTTC.

The rearrangement uses TRBV19 and TRBJ2-2, with D possibly TRBD1 on 6 matching bases. Germline V CDR1 and CDR2: LNHDA, SQIVND (reference sequence). CDR3 size: 14 residues. V was trimmed by 8 bases and J by 1 base, leaving 11 bases between them. Here the CDR3 reads CASSLGGNTGELFF. For the CDR3, the DNA is TGTGCCAGTTCTTTAGGGGGGAACACCGGGGAGCTGTTTTTT.

The chain combines TRBV21-1 with TRBJ2-2; the DNA was not compared with TRBD2, the D call given in the table. TRBV21-1 is deemed a pseudogene. The CDR3 is 20 residues long. The CDR3 DNA reads as TGTGCCAGCAGCAAAACCCCGGCTGGCGGGTTTAGCGCTGAGACCGGGGAGCTGTTTTTT. This codes for CASSKTPAGGFSAETGELFF.

By sample fraction, this clone is medium-sized. This sequence joins TRBV14 and TRBJ1-5; 9 positions agree with TRBD1. The CDR3 totals 19 residues. The germline V gene has CDR1 SGHDN and CDR2 FVKESK. With V trimmed by 4 bases and J by 0 bases, 13 bases remained unmatched. CDR3 bases: TGTGCCAGCAGCCGACTACCGGGACAGGGACTATATAGCAATCAGCCCCAGCATTTT. Translation: CASSRLPGQGLYSNQPQHF.

The chain combines TRBV6-5 with TRBJ1-6, with D perhaps matching TRBD1 (6 bases). Trimming took off 6 bases at V and 5 bases at J, with 11 bases between the two ends. CDR3 length: 14 residues. CDR1 is MNHEY and CDR2 is SVGAGI in the germline V gene. In DNA, the CDR3 is TGTGCCAGCAGCCGGGACATGGATAATTCACCCCTCCACTTT. It is translated as CASSRDMDNSPLHF.